Below are 22 T cell receptor beta chains sequenced from a single sample in a study of cytomegalovirus exposure and HLA in healthy donors. With 60 Vbeta and 13 Jbeta primers, the PCR was carried out. Using immunoSEQ multiplex PCR, the repertoire was profiled, and TCRdb retains in-frame clones only, with some absent. The data hold 150,000 or so clones, with 80% to 85% observed a single time. The sequencing input was PBMCs. The receptors derive from a man in his fifties in good health and CMV-seropositive.

The rearrangement joins TRBV5-1 to TRBJ2-1; TRBD1 aligns across 7 bases. The J segment lost 4 bases and the V segment lost 0 bases, leaving 10 bases of the junction unmatched. This CDR3 comprises 17 residues. Germline assignment: CDR1 SGHRS and CDR2 YFSETQ. The CDR3: CASSLVKGGFTYNEQFF. The CDR3 DNA is TGCGCCAGCAGCTTGGTCAAAGGGGGCTTCACTTACAATGAGCAGTTCTTC.

V is TRBV29-1 and J is TRBJ2-5, with D perhaps matching TRBD1 (6 bases). The germline gives CDR1 SQVTM, CDR2 ANQGSEA. Deletions cut 7 bases from V and 4 bases from J, with 19 bases between. CDR3 length equals 14 residues. In nucleotides, the CDR3 is TGCAGCGCCTCTAACCTACAGGGTAGAGAGACCCAGTACTTC. Its protein product is CSASNLQGRETQYF.

The V and J genes are TRBV5-1 and TRBJ2-7; D unresolved. There are 13 residues in the CDR3. The germline V gene encodes CDR1 SGHRS and CDR2 YFSETQ. Deletions cut 4 bases from V and 2 bases from J, with 10 bases between. Here the CDR3 DNA reads TGCGCCAGCAGCCCCGGGTTCCCCTACGAGCAGTACTTC. This translates into CASSPGFPYEQYF.

V is TRBV7-9 and J is TRBJ2-5, with 13 nucleotides matching TRBD2. The DNA end lines up better with TRBJ2-7; the J call may be wrong. Germline V lookup: CDR1 SEHNR, CDR2 FQNEAQ (reference sequence). CDR3 length: 18 amino acids. CDR3 protein: CASSLGTSGRAKDYEQYF. CDR3 nucleotides: TGTGCCAGCAGCTTAGGAACTAGCGGGAGGGCCAAAGACTACGAGCAGTACTTC.

This clone has more than one count but fewer than ten. The rearrangement uses TRBV7-9 and TRBJ2-1, with 7 bases matching TRBD2. J gave up 11 bases and V 6 bases, and 10 bases lay outside the gene matches. The CDR3 sequence is 13 residues long. Looked up from germline, CDR1 is SEHNR and CDR2 is FQNEAQ (reference sequence). The CDR3 sequence: CASSSGLYMKQFF. The CDR3 DNA sequence: TGTGCCAGCAGTTCGGGACTATATATGAAGCAGTTCTTC.

This clone was detected once. V usage is TRBV7-2 and J usage is TRBJ2-5, with 7 bases that match TRBD2. The V and J ends lost 6 bases and 4 bases, in that order; junction bases with no gene match: 14. Germline CDR1 reads SGHTA; CDR2 reads FQGNSA. CDR3 length: 16 residues. CDR3 amino acids: CASSPHGGRGRETQYF. CDR3 nucleotide sequence: TGTGCCAGCAGTCCCCACGGGGGGAGGGGTAGAGAGACCCAGTACTTC.

This clone showed up just once. CDR3 region: CASSLERPYNEQFF. The CDR3 coding sequence is TGTGCCAGCAGTTTAGAGCGGCCTTACAATGAGCAGTTCTTC. This sequence joins TRBV28 and TRBJ2-1; D possibly corresponds to TRBD2 (5 bases). Looked up from germline, CDR1 is MDHEN and CDR2 is SYDVKM. V was clipped by 2 bases and J by 4 bases, with 9 bases between them. The CDR3 is made up of 14 amino acids.

This clone is a singleton in its sample. This CDR3 reads CASSAGGIRGASEAFF. The CDR3 DNA reads TGTGCCAGCAGCGCAGGGGGAATTAGGGGTGCGTCTGAAGCTTTCTTT. The rearrangement joins TRBV9 to TRBJ1-1; TRBD1 agrees at 7 bases. Germline lookup yields CDR1 SGDLS and CDR2 YYNGEE. CDR3 size: 16 residues. The J segment lost 6 bases and the V segment lost 3 bases, leaving 14 bases of the junction unmatched. Drawing the rest from reference TRBV9 and TRBJ1-1, the complete variable domain is DSGVTQTPKHLITATGQRVTLRCSPRSGDLSVYWYQQSLDQGLQFLIQYYNGEERAKGNILERFSAQQFPDLHSELNLSSLELGDSALYFCASSAGGIRGASEAFFGQGTRLTVV.

This chain connects TRBV5-4 to TRBJ1-4; 11 nucleotides agree with TRBD1. The CDR3 consists of 16 residues. CDR1 is SGHNT, CDR2 YYREEE, per germline (reference sequence). The trim removed 3 bases at V and 6 bases at J, leaving 7 bases unmatched. The CDR3 bases are TGTGCCAGCAGCTCGGGACAGGGGGGTGGCGATGAAAAACTGTTTTTT. Translation: CASSSGQGGGDEKLFF.

This chain connects TRBV18 to TRBJ2-3, with 9 bases lining up with TRBD2. In germline, CDR1 is KGHSH, CDR2 LQKENI. The CDR3 contains 17 residues. V dropped 3 bases and J dropped 0; count of bases not matched to a gene: 7. CDR3 in amino acids: CASSPRGGGPSTDTQYF. The CDR3 nucleotides are TGTGCCAGCTCACCGCGCGGGGGGGGACCCAGCACAGATACGCAGTATTTT.

The V call is TRBV5-4, the J call TRBJ2-2, with a tentative D call TRBD1 (5 bases). Germline CDR1 reads SGHNT; CDR2 reads YYREEE (reference sequence). This CDR3 contains 14 residues. Trimming cost V 3 bases and J 7 bases, with 13 bases left between them. The CDR3, as DNA: TGTGCCAGCAGCTCCGTGGACACGGTCGGGGAGCTGTTTTTT. This gives the protein CASSSVDTVGELFF.

The chain is built from TRBV9 and TRBJ2-5, with 9 bases aligning to TRBD2. The CDR3 contains 15 residues. Germline V gene lookup returns CDR1 SGDLS and CDR2 YYNGEE. Trimming cost V 4 bases and J 3 bases; bases outside gene matches: 7. CDR3 DNA: TGTGCCAGCAGCCCAAGACTAGCGGTAAAAGAGACCCAGTACTTC. Its protein is CASSPRLAVKETQYF.

This clone was seen once. This sequence joins TRBV10-3 and TRBJ1-5; 7 bases fit TRBD1. The trim removed 0 bases at V and 6 bases at J, leaving 2 bases unmatched. Germline CDR1 ENHRY, CDR2 SYGVKD. The CDR3 covers 14 residues. The CDR3 protein is CAISESDRAQPQHF. CDR3 DNA sequence: TGTGCCATCAGTGAGTCAGACAGGGCTCAGCCCCAGCATTTT.

This rearrangement joins TRBV9 to TRBJ2-7, with 7 bases lining up with TRBD1. Trimming removed 3 bases from V and 3 bases from J; junction bases left unmatched: 3. The germline CDR1 and CDR2 sequences are SGDLS and YYNGEE. This CDR3 has 13 residues. CDR3 residues: CASSEGQRYEQYF. CDR3 coding DNA: TGTGCCAGCAGCGAGGGACAGCGCTACGAGCAGTACTTC. Full variable domain (outside the CDR3, taken from reference TRBV9 and TRBJ2-7): DSGVTQTPKHLITATGQRVTLRCSPRSGDLSVYWYQQSLDQGLQFLIQYYNGEERAKGNILERFSAQQFPDLHSELNLSSLELGDSALYFCASSEGQRYEQYFGPGTRLTVT.

V and J are TRBV19 and TRBJ2-4; the D gene is possibly TRBD2 (6 bases). Per the germline V gene, CDR1 is LNHDA and CDR2 is SQIVND (reference sequence). The germline V and J ends were trimmed by 7 bases and 2 bases, with 15 bases remaining between them. CDR3 length: 15 residues. CDR3 region: CASNGDFATKNIQYF. The CDR3 DNA sequence: TGTGCCAGTAACGGGGACTTCGCGACCAAAAACATTCAGTACTTC. Drawing the rest from reference TRBV19 and TRBJ2-4, the complete variable domain is DGGITQSPKYLFRKEGQNVTLSCEQNLNHDAMYWYRQDPGQGLRLIYYSQIVNDFQKGDIAEGYSVSREKKESFPLTVTSAQKNPTAFYLCASNGDFATKNIQYFGAGTRLSVL.

This clone was observed once. The chain joins TRBV7-3 to TRBJ2-1, with TRBD2 matching 10 bases. The V gene's germline CDR1 is SGHTA and CDR2 FQGTGA. This CDR3 is built from 15 residues. The J segment lost 6 bases and the V segment lost 2 bases, leaving 4 bases of the junction unmatched. DNA for the CDR3: TGTGCCAGCAGCTTAGTACTAGCGGGAACCAATGAGCAGTTCTTC. This codes for CASSLVLAGTNEQFF.

This clone was counted a few times. The V and J genes are TRBV4-2 and TRBJ1-6; 11 bases line up with TRBD1. Germline V gene sequence: CDR1 LGHNA, CDR2 YNFKEQ. The CDR3 has 17 amino acids. The J segment lost 9 bases and the V segment lost 0 bases, leaving 7 bases of the junction unmatched. CDR3 coding DNA: TGTGCCAGCAGCCAAGACCCTGGGGGACAGGGGGGTTCACCCCTCCACTTT. Amino acids: CASSQDPGGQGGSPLHF.

The chain has TRBV5-6 and TRBJ2-3, with D possibly matching TRBD2 (7 bases). Germline CDR1 and CDR2: SGHDT and YYEEEE. The V and J ends lost 0 bases and 2 bases respectively, with 16 bases between them. This CDR3 contains 17 residues. The CDR3 loop reads CASSLVGGDKNTDTQYF. The CDR3 nucleotides read TGTGCCAGCAGCTTGGTAGGGGGGGACAAAAACACAGATACGCAGTATTTT.

V and J are TRBV5-4 and TRBJ2-7; 8 bases line up with TRBD1. CDR1 and CDR2 from the germline V gene are SGHNT and YYREEE (reference sequence). The CDR3 has 14 amino acids. J lost 2 bases, V lost 1 base, and 2 bases had no gene match. The chain's CDR3 is CASSLSRGPYEQYF. The CDR3 nucleotides are TGTGCCAGCAGCTTGTCCAGGGGGCCCTACGAGCAGTACTTC.

With regard to this clone: Mismatch with germline at one junction end may stem from a read error. The chain has TRBV9 and TRBJ2-7; TRBD1 matches at 7 bases. Per germline, CDR1 SGDLS and CDR2 YYNGEE. This CDR3 has 12 amino acids. The CDR3 is CASRSRIHRGPF. The DNA for the CDR3 is TGTGCCAGCAGGTCTCGAATTCACAGGGGTCCCTTC.

The V and J genes are TRBV30 and TRBJ1-4, with D possibly TRBD1 on 6 matching bases. This CDR3 has 12 amino acids. Germline V lookup: CDR1 GTSNPN, CDR2 SVGIG (reference sequence). Deletions cut 4 bases from V and 6 bases from J, with 9 bases between. The CDR3 is CAWTQGHEKLFF. Written as DNA, the CDR3 is TGTGCCTGGACACAGGGTCATGAAAAACTGTTTTTT.

The genes are TRBV2 and TRBJ2-3; TRBD2 matches 13 bases. This CDR3 comprises 16 residues. Losses at the gene ends were 6 bases for V and 6 bases for J; bases not matched to a gene: 9. Per the germline V gene, CDR1 is SNHLY and CDR2 is FYNNEI. CDR3 sequence: CASSPGLAGPGDTQYF. DNA of the CDR3: TGTGCCAGCAGCCCGGGACTAGCGGGACCGGGTGATACGCAGTATTTT.